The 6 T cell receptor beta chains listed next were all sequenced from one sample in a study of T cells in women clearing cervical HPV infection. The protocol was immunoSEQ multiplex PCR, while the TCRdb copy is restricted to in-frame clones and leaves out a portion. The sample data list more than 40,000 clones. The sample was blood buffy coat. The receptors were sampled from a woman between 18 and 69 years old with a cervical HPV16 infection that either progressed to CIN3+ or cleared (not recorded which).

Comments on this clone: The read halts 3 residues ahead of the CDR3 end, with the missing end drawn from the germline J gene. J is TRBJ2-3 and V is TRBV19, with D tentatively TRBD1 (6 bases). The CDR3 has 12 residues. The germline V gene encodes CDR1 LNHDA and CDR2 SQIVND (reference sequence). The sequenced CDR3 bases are TGTGCCAGTAAAAGGGGGAATCAGCCG. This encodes CASKRGNQP. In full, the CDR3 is CASKRGNQPQYF.

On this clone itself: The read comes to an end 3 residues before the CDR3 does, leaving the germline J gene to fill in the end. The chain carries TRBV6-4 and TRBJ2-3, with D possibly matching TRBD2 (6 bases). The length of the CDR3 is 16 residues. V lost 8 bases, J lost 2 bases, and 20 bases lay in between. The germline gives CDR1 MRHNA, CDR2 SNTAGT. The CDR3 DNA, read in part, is TGTGCCAGCTCGAAGTGGAATAGCGGAGACACAGATACG. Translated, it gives CASSKWNSGDTDT. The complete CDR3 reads CASSKWNSGDTDTQYF.

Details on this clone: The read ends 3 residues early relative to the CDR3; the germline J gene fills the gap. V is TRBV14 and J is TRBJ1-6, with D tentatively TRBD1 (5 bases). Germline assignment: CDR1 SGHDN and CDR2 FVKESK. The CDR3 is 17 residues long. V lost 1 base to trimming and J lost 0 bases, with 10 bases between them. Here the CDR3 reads CASSQGAGSSYNSPLHF. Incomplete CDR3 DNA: TGTGCCAGCAGCCAAGGGGCAGGGAGCTCCTATAATTCACCC.

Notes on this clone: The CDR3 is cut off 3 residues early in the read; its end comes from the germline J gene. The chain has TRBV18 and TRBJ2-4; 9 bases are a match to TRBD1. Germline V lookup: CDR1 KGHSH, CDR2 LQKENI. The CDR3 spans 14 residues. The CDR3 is CASSPDRGNYGQYF. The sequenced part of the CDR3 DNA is TGTGCCAGCTCCCCGGACAGGGGAAACTATGGT.

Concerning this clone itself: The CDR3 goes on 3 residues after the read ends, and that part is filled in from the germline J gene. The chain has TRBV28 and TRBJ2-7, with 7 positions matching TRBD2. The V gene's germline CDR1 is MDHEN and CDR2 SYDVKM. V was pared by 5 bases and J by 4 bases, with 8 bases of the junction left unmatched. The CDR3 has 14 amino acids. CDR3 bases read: TGTGCCAGCAGTACCTCCGGGACTACTTACGAG. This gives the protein CASSTSGTTYE. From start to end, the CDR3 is CASSTSGTTYEQYF.

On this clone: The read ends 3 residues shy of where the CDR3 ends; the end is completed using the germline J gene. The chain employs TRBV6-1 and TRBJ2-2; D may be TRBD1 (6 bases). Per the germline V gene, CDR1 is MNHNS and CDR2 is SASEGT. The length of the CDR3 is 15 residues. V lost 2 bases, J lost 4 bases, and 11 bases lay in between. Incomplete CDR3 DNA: TGTGCCAGCAGTGAATTATGGGGGCTCACCGGGGAG. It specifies CASSELWGLTGE. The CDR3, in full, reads CASSELWGLTGELFF.